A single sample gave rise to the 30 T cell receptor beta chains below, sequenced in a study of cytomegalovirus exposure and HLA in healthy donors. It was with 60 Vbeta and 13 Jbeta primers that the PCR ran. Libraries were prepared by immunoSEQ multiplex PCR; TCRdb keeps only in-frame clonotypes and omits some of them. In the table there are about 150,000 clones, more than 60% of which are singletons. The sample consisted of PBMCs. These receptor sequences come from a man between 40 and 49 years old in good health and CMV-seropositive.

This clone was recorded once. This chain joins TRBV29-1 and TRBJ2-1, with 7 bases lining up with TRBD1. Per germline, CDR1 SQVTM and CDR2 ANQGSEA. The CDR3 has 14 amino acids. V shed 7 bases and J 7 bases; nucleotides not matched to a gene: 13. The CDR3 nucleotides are TGCAGCGCTGGAGACAGGGCCCTCTTTAATGAGCAGTTCTTC. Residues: CSAGDRALFNEQFF.

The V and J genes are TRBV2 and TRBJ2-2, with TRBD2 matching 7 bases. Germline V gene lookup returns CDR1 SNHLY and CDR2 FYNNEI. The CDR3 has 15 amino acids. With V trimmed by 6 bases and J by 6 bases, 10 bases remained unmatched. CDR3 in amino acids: CASSPGRIVSGELFF. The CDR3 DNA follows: TGTGCCAGCAGCCCCGGGAGGATTGTGTCCGGGGAGCTGTTTTTT.

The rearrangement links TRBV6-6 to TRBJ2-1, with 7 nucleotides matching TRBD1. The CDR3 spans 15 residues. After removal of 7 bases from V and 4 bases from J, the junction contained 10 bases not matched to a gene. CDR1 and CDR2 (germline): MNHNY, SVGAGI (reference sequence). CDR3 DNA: TGTGCCAGCACCTTCCCGGGACAGCCATACAATGAGCAGTTCTTC. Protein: CASTFPGQPYNEQFF.

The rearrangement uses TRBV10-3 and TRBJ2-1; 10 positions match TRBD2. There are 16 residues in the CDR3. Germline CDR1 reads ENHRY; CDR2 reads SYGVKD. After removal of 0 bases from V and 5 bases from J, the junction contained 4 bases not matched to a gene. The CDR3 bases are TGTGCCATCAGTGAGTCCGGACTAGCGGACAACAATGAGCAGTTCTTC. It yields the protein CAISESGLADNNEQFF.

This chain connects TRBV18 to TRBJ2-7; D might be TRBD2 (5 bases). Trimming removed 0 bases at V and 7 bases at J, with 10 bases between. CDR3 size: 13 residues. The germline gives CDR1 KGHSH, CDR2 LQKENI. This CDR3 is CASSPPGLREQYF. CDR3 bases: TGTGCCAGCTCACCACCAGGACTGCGGGAGCAGTACTTC.

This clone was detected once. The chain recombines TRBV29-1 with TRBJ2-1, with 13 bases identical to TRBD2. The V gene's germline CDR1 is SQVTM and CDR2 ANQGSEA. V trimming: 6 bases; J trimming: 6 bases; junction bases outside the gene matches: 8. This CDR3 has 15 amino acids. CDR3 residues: CSVATGTSGTNEQFF. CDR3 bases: TGCAGCGTAGCAACCGGGACTAGCGGGACCAATGAGCAGTTCTTC.

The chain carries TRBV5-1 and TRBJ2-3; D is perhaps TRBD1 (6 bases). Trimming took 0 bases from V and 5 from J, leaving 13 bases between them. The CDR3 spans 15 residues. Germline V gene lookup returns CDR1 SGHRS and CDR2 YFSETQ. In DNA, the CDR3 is TGCGCCAGCAGCTTGGCGGAACCCAGGGGAGATACGCAGTATTTT. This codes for CASSLAEPRGDTQYF.

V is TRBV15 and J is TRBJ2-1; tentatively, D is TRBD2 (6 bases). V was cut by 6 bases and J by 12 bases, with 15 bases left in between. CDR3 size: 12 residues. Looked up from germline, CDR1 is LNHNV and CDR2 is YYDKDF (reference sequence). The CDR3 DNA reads TGTGCCACCAGACCTGGAGACGGGAGGCAGTTCTTC. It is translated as CATRPGDGRQFF.

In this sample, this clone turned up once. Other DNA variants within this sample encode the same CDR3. This chain's CDR3 is CASSLAGTGEETQYF. CDR3 sequence (DNA): TGCGCCAGCAGCTTAGCCGGGACAGGGGAAGAGACCCAGTACTTC. This chain connects TRBV5-1 to TRBJ2-5; 10 bases agree with TRBD1. The CDR3 is made up of 15 amino acids. The trim removed 2 bases at V and 3 bases at J, leaving 4 bases unmatched. Looked up from germline, CDR1 is SGHRS and CDR2 is YFSETQ.

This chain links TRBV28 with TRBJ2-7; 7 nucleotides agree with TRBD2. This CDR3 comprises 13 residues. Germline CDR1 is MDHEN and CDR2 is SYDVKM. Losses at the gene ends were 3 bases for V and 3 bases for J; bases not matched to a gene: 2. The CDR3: CASSFGGNYEQYF. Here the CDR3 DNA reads TGTGCCAGCAGTTTCGGGGGGAACTACGAGCAGTACTTC.

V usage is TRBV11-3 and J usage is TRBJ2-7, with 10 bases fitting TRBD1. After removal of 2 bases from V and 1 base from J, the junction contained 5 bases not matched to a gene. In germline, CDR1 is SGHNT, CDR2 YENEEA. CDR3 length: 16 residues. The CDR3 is CASSLISGQGSYEQYF. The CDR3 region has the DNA TGTGCCAGCAGCTTAATTTCGGGACAGGGGTCCTACGAGCAGTACTTC.

CDR3 nucleotides: TGCGCCAGCAGCCCCGACAGGGCTGGGGCCAACGTCCTGACTTTC. Translation: CASSPDRAGANVLTF. The rearrangement uses TRBV5-1 and TRBJ2-6, with 7 bases identical to TRBD1. After removal of 4 bases from V and 2 bases from J, the junction contained 3 bases not matched to a gene. The CDR3 contains 15 residues. Germline CDR1 and CDR2: SGHRS and YFSETQ.

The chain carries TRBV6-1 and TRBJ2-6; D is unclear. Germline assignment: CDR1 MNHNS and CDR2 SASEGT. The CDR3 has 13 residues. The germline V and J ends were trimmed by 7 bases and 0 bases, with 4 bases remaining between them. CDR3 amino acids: CASTSSGANVLTF. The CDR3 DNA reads TGTGCCAGCACCAGCTCTGGGGCCAACGTCCTGACTTTC.

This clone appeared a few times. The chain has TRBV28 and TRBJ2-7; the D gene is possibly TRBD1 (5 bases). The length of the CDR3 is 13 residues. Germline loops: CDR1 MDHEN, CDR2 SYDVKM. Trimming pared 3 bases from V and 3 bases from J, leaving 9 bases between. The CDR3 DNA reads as TGTGCCAGCAGTTTGCCCCAGGGCTACGAGCAGTACTTC. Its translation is CASSLPQGYEQYF.

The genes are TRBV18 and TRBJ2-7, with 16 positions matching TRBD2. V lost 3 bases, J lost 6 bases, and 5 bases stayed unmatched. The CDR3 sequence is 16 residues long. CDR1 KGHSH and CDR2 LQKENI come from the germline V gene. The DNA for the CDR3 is TGTGCCAGCTCACCCGGGACTAGCGGGAGGGTCAGCGAGCAGTACTTC. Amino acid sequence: CASSPGTSGRVSEQYF.

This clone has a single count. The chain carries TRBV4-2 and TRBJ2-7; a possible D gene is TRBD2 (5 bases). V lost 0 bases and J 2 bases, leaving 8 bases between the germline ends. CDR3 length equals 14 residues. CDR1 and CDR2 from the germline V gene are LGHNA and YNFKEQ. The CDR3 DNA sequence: TGTGCCAGCAGCCAAGAAAGAGGGCCCTACGAGCAGTACTTC. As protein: CASSQERGPYEQYF.

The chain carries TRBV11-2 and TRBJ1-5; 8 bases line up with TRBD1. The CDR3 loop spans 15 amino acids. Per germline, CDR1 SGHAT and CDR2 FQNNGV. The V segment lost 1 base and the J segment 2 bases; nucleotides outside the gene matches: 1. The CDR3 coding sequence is TGTGCCAGCAGCTTAGGGACAGGGCGCAATCAGCCCCAGCATTTT. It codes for CASSLGTGRNQPQHF.

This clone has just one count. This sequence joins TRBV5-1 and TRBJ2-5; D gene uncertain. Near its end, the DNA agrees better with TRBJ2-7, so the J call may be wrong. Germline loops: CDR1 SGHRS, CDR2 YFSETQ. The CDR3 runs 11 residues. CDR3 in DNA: TGCGCCAGCAGCTCGTCCTACGAGCAGTACTTC. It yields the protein CASSSSYEQYF.

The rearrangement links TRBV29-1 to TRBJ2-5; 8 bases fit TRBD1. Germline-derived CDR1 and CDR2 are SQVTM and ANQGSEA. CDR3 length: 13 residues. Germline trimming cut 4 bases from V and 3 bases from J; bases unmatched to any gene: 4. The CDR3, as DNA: TGCAGCGTTGGGACAGGGAGCAAAGAGACCCAGTACTTC. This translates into CSVGTGSKETQYF.

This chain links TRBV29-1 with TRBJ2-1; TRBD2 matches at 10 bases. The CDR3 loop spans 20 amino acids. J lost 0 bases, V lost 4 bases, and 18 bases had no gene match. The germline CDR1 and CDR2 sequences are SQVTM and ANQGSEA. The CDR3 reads CSVVPSGSSKRSSSYNEQFF. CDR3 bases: TGCAGCGTTGTCCCTAGCGGGAGTAGTAAAAGGTCGAGCTCCTACAATGAGCAGTTCTTC.

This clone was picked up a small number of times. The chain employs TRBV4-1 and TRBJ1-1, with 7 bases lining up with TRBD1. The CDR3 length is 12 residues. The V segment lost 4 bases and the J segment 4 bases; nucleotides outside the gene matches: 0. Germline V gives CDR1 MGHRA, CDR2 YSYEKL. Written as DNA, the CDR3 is TGCGCCAGCAGCCGACAGGGCACTGAAGCTTTCTTT. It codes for CASSRQGTEAFF.

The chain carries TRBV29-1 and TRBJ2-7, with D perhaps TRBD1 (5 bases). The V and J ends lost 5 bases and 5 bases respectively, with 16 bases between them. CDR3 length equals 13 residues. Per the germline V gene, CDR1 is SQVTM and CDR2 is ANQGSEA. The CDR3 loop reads CSVTRQRFDEQYF. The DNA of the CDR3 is TGCAGCGTTACTCGACAGAGGTTCGACGAGCAGTACTTC.

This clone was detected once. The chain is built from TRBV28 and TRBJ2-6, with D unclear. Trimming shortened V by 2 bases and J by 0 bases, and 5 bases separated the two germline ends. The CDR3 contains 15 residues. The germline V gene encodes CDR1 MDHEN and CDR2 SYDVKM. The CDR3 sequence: CASSLLYSGANVLTF. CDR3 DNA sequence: TGTGCCAGCAGTTTACTGTACTCTGGGGCCAACGTCCTGACTTTC. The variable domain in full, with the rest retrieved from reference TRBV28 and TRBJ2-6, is DVKVTQSSRYLVKRTGEKVFLECVQDMDHENMFWYRQDPGLGLRLIYFSYDVKMKEKGDIPEGYSVSREKKERFSLILESASTNQTSMYLCASSLLYSGANVLTFGAGSRLTVL.

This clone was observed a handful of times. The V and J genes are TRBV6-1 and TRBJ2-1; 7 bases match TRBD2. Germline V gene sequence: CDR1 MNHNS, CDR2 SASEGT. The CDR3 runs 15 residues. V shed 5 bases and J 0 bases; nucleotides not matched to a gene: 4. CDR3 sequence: CASSRGGSSYNEQFF. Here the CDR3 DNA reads TGTGCCAGCAGTCGAGGCGGGAGCTCCTACAATGAGCAGTTCTTC.

The CDR3 DNA sequence: TGTGCCAGCAGCCCCCGTACCGAGAATCACGAGCAGTACTTC. Its protein product is CASSPRTENHEQYF. This chain connects TRBV9 to TRBJ2-7; D unclear. Trimming stripped 4 bases from V and 5 bases from J, with 16 bases between. Germline lookup yields CDR1 SGDLS and CDR2 YYNGEE. The CDR3 spans 14 residues.

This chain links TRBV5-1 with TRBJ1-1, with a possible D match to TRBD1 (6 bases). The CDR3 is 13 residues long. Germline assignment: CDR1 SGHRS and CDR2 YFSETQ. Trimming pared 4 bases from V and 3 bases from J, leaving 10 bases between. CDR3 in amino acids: CASSRQDYTEAFF. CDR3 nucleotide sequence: TGCGCCAGCAGCCGACAGGATTACACTGAAGCTTTCTTT.

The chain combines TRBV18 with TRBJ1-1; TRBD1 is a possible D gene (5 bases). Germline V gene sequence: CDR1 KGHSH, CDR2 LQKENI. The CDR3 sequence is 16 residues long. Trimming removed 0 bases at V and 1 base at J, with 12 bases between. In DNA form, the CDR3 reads TGTGCCAGCTCACCACCGATCCAGGGCCCGAACACTGAAGCTTTCTTT. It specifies CASSPPIQGPNTEAFF.

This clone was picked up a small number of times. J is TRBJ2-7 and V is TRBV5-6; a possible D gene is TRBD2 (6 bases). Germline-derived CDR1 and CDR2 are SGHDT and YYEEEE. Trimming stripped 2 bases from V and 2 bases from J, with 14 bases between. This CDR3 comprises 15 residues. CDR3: CASSFYGRLPYEQYF. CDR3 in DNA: TGTGCCAGCAGCTTTTACGGGAGACTACCCTACGAGCAGTACTTC.

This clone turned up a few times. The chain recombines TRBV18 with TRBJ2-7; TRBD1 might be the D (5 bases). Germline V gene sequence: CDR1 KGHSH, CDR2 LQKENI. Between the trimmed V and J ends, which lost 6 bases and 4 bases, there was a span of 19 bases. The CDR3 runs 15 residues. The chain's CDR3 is CASSRERGRSYEQYF. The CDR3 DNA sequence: TGTGCCAGCTCCCGAGAAAGGGGCCGGAGTTACGAGCAGTACTTC.

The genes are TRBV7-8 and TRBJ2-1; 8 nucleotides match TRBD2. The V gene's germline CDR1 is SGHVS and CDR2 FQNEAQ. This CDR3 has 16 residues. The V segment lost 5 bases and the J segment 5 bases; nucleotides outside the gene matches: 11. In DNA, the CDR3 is TGTGCCAGCAGCCAGGCCGGGGGTAGCGGGAACAATGAGCAGTTCTTC. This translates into CASSQAGGSGNNEQFF.